These 14 T cell receptor beta chains came from one sample sequenced in a study of metastatic and nonmetastatic thyroid tumors. TCRdb redid the clone calls on the PCR reads using MiXCR. The sample includes under 30,000 clones, roughly 3.7% of them seen just once. Thyroid surgery took place with no prior treatment in any patient. The sample consisted of blood. These TCRs come from a female donor with papillary thyroid cancer or a benign thyroid nodule (not recorded which). Some clones in this sample may be carry-over from other donors' samples.

As to this clone: A read error may produce the germline difference seen at one junction end. V gene TRBV15 combines with J gene TRBJ2-1; D unclear. The CDR3 is 12 residues long. Germline V gene lookup returns CDR1 LNHNV and CDR2 YYDKDF (reference sequence). In nucleotides, the CDR3 is TGTGCCACCAGCAGAGATGAGTTTGAGCAGTTCTTT. It is translated as CATSRDEFEQFF.

This clone was seen only a few times. This rearrangement joins TRBV20-1 to TRBJ1-1; TRBD1 matches at 9 bases. Germline lookup yields CDR1 DFQATT and CDR2 SNEGSKA (reference sequence). The trim removed 4 bases at V and 5 bases at J, leaving 2 bases unmatched. This CDR3 region has 12 residues. The chain's CDR3 is CSAMTGGTEAFF. DNA for the CDR3: TGCAGTGCTATGACAGGGGGAACTGAAGCTTTCTTT.

This clone came up many times. V and J are TRBV12-3 or TRBV12-4 and TRBJ1-1; no firm D call. Between the trimmed V and J ends, which lost 1 base and 1 base, there was a span of 4 bases. CDR3 length: 13 residues. CDR3 nucleotides: TGTGCCAGCAGTTTAGGTCGGAACACTGAAGCTTTCTTT. Translating gives CASSLGRNTEAFF.

This clone was seen repeatedly, ten times or more. The chain carries TRBV29-1 and TRBJ1-2; D possibly corresponds to TRBD1 (6 bases). V was cut by 0 bases and J by 4 bases, with 9 bases left in between. The CDR3 loop spans 13 amino acids. Per germline, CDR1 SQVTM and CDR2 ANQGSEA. DNA for the CDR3: TGCAGCGTTGAAGAAGGACAGTCCTATGGCTACACCTTC. It translates to CSVEEGQSYGYTF.

A remark on this clone: Possible read error: a much larger clone is one base away. V is TRBV12-3 or TRBV12-4 and J is TRBJ2-2, with 7 bases identical to TRBD2. The CDR3 has 14 residues. J lost 7 bases, V lost 3 bases, and 5 bases had no gene match. The DNA of the CDR3 is TGTGCCAGCAGTTTCGCTAGCGGAAGCGGGGAGCTGTTTTTT. It specifies CASSFASGSGELFF.

This clone showed up many times. The gene calls are TRBV20-1 and TRBJ2-7; 12 bases match TRBD2. Germline V gives CDR1 DFQATT, CDR2 SNEGSKA (reference sequence). The V segment lost 6 bases and the J segment 5 bases; nucleotides outside the gene matches: 17. This CDR3 has 17 residues. DNA of the CDR3: TGCAGTGCCCTACTAGCGGGAGGTCCCCCTTATCTCAACGAGCAGTACTTC. Translated: CSALLAGGPPYLNEQYF.

By sample share, this clone is medium-sized. J is TRBJ1-6 and V is TRBV6-1, with 7 bases fitting TRBD1. The length of the CDR3 is 15 residues. Trimming took 6 bases from V and 4 from J; bases not matched to a gene: 6. In germline, CDR1 is MNHNS, CDR2 SASEGT. DNA of the CDR3: TGTGCCAGCAGAGGTGGGGACAGATATAATTCACCCCTCCACTTT. Protein product: CASRGGDRYNSPLHF.

CDR3 nucleotide sequence: TGTGCCAGCAGTCCAAGGGACAGGGCTGGTTATCAGCCCCAGCATTTT. Protein: CASSPRDRAGYQPQHF. The chain has TRBV28 and TRBJ1-5; TRBD1 agrees at 9 bases. Germline V gene data show CDR1 as MDHEN and CDR2 as SYDVKM. J was trimmed by 5 bases and V by 5 bases; bases with no gene match: 10. This CDR3 contains 16 residues.

Concerning this clone: A much larger clone lies a single base off, so this may be a read error. The rearrangement uses TRBV5-6 and TRBJ2-5; 9 bases are shared with TRBD1. The germline V gene has CDR1 SGHDT and CDR2 YYEEEE. CDR3 length: 17 residues. Here the CDR3 DNA reads TGTGCCAACAGCTTGGAAACAGGGGGCGAAGGTTGGAAGACCCAGTACTTC. This sequence encodes CANSLETGGEGWKTQYF.

This clone is termed medium-sized (0.01 to 0.1%). The chain carries TRBV6-1 and TRBJ2-7, with 7 bases lining up with TRBD1. Germline V lookup: CDR1 MNHNS, CDR2 SASEGT. V lost 1 base to trimming and J lost 3 bases; unmatched junction nucleotides: 0. The CDR3 length is 13 residues. The CDR3 DNA is TGTGCCAGCAGTGAAGGGGACAGCTACGAGCAGTACTTC. Translated: CASSEGDSYEQYF.

This clone was seen only a few times. A much larger clone differs from this one at a single base, so this may be a read error. The gene calls are TRBV29-1 and TRBJ2-2, with 9 bases fitting TRBD1. The CDR3 extends over 15 amino acids. Germline V gene sequence: CDR1 SQVTM, CDR2 ANQGSEA. CDR3 loop: CSVVTGGRDTAELFF. The CDR3 nucleotides read TGCAGCGTTGTCACAGGGGGCCGGGACACCGCGGAGCTGTTTTTT.

By its share, this clone is medium-sized (0.01 to 0.1%). This chain joins TRBV28 and TRBJ2-2; D is unresolved. Per the germline V gene, CDR1 is MDHEN and CDR2 is SYDVKM. Trimming pared 7 bases from V and 2 bases from J, leaving 8 bases between. This CDR3 contains 13 residues. CDR3 in amino acids: CASMRQNTGELFF. The CDR3 DNA reads as TGTGCCAGCATGAGGCAAAACACCGGGGAGCTGTTTTTT. Using reference TRBV28 and TRBJ2-2 for the parts outside the CDR3, the full variable domain is DVKVTQSSRYLVKRTGEKVFLECVQDMDHENMFWYRQDPGLGLRLIYFSYDVKMKEKGDIPEGYSVSREKKERFSLILESASTNQTSMYLCASMRQNTGELFFGEGSRLTVL.

The chain couples TRBV7-2 to TRBJ1-3; TRBD1 is a possible D gene (5 bases). This CDR3 spans 16 amino acids. Germline loops: CDR1 SGHTA, CDR2 FQGNSA. Trimming cost V 3 bases and J 4 bases, with 16 bases left between them. The CDR3 DNA reads as TGTGCCAGCAGCTTGGGGTTGGTAGGGGCCGGAAACACCATATATTTT. This gives the protein CASSLGLVGAGNTIYF.

This clone was found a few times. The V gene is TRBV6-1, the J gene TRBJ2-7, with TRBD2 matching over 9 bases. V gave up 1 base and J gave up 3 bases; unmatched junction bases: 4. The germline CDR1 and CDR2 sequences are MNHNS and SASEGT. The CDR3 consists of 15 residues. The CDR3 sequence: CASSEGAGGRYEQYF. The CDR3 coding sequence is TGTGCCAGCAGTGAAGGGGCGGGAGGGCGCTACGAGCAGTACTTC.